This T cell receptor (beta chain) was found in a study of T cell responses to AZD1222 COVID-19 vaccine. The study's findings and limits: It was only 6 or 7 AZD1222 recipients who were seropositive at baseline. Sampled repertoires all dated from after the peak T cell response. At 160-218 and 743-854, vaccine-associated CD4 TCRs were dominant, and they spanned spike. Spike-specific TCR breadth and depth both grew after two AZD1222 doses.

Data came from immunoSEQ multiplex PCR; TCRdb stores just in-frame clones and leaves some out. This sample has about 130,000 clones; 85% occur once, and the top ten carry 6.5% to 8.5%. On this clone: The antigen remains undetermined.

The CDR3 is made up of 15 amino acids. Germline V gene sequence: CDR1 SNHLY, CDR2 FYNNEI. J gave up 9 bases and V 6 bases, and 12 bases lay outside the gene matches. The origin of this receptor is an adult who received the MenACWY meningococcal vaccine as a control. This chain links TRBV2 with TRBJ2-1; 9 positions match TRBD2. Sequencing was performed on peripheral blood, taken 28 days after the second dose of the MenACWY control vaccine. The CDR3 reads CASRGGLAHGGEQFF. Here the CDR3 DNA reads TGTGCCAGCAGGGGTGGACTAGCGCATGGTGGTGAGCAGTTCTTC.